These 26 T cell receptor beta chains came from one sample sequenced in a study of shared clonotypes between healthy human individuals. Data came from immunoSEQ multiplex PCR; TCRdb stores just in-frame clones and leaves some out. The sample yields about 510,000 clones, less than 85% seen once. The material sequenced was PBMCs. The receptors originated from a woman in her forties in good health. Some clones in this sample may be carry-over from other donors' samples.

The chain is built from TRBV19 and TRBJ1-2; tentative D call: TRBD1 (5 bases). V was cut by 5 bases and J by 7 bases, with 14 bases left in between. The V gene's germline CDR1 is LNHDA and CDR2 SQIVND (reference sequence). The CDR3 covers 13 residues. CDR3 residues: CASSPSRGSGYTF. In DNA, the CDR3 is TGTGCCAGTAGTCCCTCTCGGGGGTCTGGCTACACCTTC.

This chain connects TRBV2 to TRBJ2-5; 9 bases fit TRBD2. This CDR3 has 14 amino acids. Germline CDR1 SNHLY, CDR2 FYNNEI. Trimming cost V 11 bases and J 5 bases; bases outside gene matches: 12. CDR3 in DNA: TGTGCCCAGAGAGGCGGGAGGGCCCACGAGACCCAGTACTTC. This codes for CAQRGGRAHETQYF.

This clone has a count of ten or more. The chain has TRBV19 and TRBJ1-1; 11 bases are a match to TRBD1. Germline CDR1 is LNHDA and CDR2 is SQIVND (reference sequence). This CDR3 comprises 13 residues. V trimming: 9 bases; J trimming: 3 bases; junction bases outside the gene matches: 3. CDR3 bases: TGTGCCAGCAGGACAGGGGGCGACACTGAAGCTTTCTTT. Its translation is CASRTGGDTEAFF. Drawing the rest from reference TRBV19 and TRBJ1-1, the complete variable domain is DGGITQSPKYLFRKEGQNVTLSCEQNLNHDAMYWYRQDPGQGLRLIYYSQIVNDFQKGDIAEGYSVSREKKESFPLTVTSAQKNPTAFYLCASRTGGDTEAFFGQGTRLTVV.

This chain uses TRBV9 with TRBJ2-1; 8 bases line up with TRBD2. V dropped 0 bases and J dropped 7; count of bases not matched to a gene: 9. This CDR3 is built from 16 residues. Germline lookup yields CDR1 SGDLS and CDR2 YYNGEE. This chain's CDR3 is CASSVGGSGTINEQFF. Here the CDR3 DNA reads TGTGCCAGCAGCGTAGGCGGTAGCGGGACCATAAATGAGCAGTTCTTC.

This chain connects TRBV28 to TRBJ2-7, with D possibly matching TRBD2 (5 bases). The CDR3 spans 14 residues. The germline V gene encodes CDR1 MDHEN and CDR2 SYDVKM. V was clipped by 6 bases and J by 2 bases, with 14 bases between them. CDR3 coding DNA: TGTGCCAGCAGAGACCGGACTGGCCCCTACGAGCAGTACTTC. Translated: CASRDRTGPYEQYF.

On this clone itself: A junction end diverges from the germline sequence, so it may reflect a read error. The gene calls are TRBV7-7 and TRBJ2-5, with D possibly being TRBD1 (5 bases). Germline CDR1 reads SSHAT; CDR2 reads FNYEAQ (reference sequence). The CDR3 totals 14 residues. The DNA for the CDR3 is TGTGCTAGCAGCTTACAGGTTTCAGGAGAGACCCAGTACTTC. This encodes CASSLQVSGETQYF.

A single count supports this clone. This chain joins TRBV19 and TRBJ1-1; 7 nucleotides align to TRBD1. The V gene's germline CDR1 is LNHDA and CDR2 SQIVND (reference sequence). The CDR3 loop spans 14 amino acids. With V trimmed by 7 bases and J by 5 bases, 10 bases remained unmatched. The CDR3 sequence: CASTPGGVGTEAFF. For the CDR3, the DNA is TGTGCCAGTACCCCAGGGGGGGTGGGGACTGAAGCTTTCTTT.

This rearrangement joins TRBV7-9 to TRBJ2-5, with 10 bases aligning to TRBD2. Germline V lookup: CDR1 SEHNR, CDR2 FQNEAQ (reference sequence). J lost 7 bases, V lost 11 bases, and 10 bases had no gene match. The CDR3 length is 13 residues. CDR3 in amino acids: CAGGLAGESTQYF. CDR3 DNA sequence: TGTGCCGGGGGGCTAGCGGGAGAGTCGACCCAGTACTTC.

The gene calls are TRBV2 and TRBJ2-5; 12 positions agree with TRBD2. Germline V gene data show CDR1 as SNHLY and CDR2 as FYNNEI. The CDR3 covers 15 residues. J lost 4 bases, V lost 6 bases, and 6 bases had no gene match. As DNA, the CDR3 is TGTGCCAGCAGCGAGACTAGCGGGAGTAGAGAGACCCAGTACTTC. It is translated as CASSETSGSRETQYF.

This clone has a single count. The CDR3 nucleotides are TGTGCCACCGCCCTAGGGGTGGGGGGTAGGACCGGGGAGCTGTTTTTT. This translates into CATALGVGGRTGELFF. V is TRBV19 and J is TRBJ2-2, with D perhaps matching TRBD2 (6 bases). The germline V and J ends were trimmed by 10 bases and 5 bases, with 23 bases remaining between them. This CDR3 comprises 16 residues. Germline V gives CDR1 LNHDA, CDR2 SQIVND (reference sequence).

V is TRBV28 and J is TRBJ1-1, with D maybe TRBD1 (6 bases). The CDR3 spans 15 residues. Germline-derived CDR1 and CDR2 are MDHEN and SYDVKM. V lost 10 bases and J 6 bases, leaving 24 bases between the germline ends. The CDR3 sequence is CAIQTGGSGKAEAFF. The CDR3 DNA sequence: TGTGCCATCCAAACCGGGGGCAGCGGGAAGGCTGAAGCTTTCTTT.

The rearrangement links TRBV7-3 to TRBJ2-1; D possibly uses TRBD1 or TRBD2 (5 bases each). The CDR3 contains 16 residues. CDR1 and CDR2 (germline): SGHTA, FQGTGA. V was shortened by 1 base and J by 2 bases, with 12 bases between the two germline ends. The CDR3 bases are TGTGCCAGCAGCTTAATCGCAGGGACCGCCTACAATGAGCAGTTCTTC. It codes for CASSLIAGTAYNEQFF.

The V call is TRBV7-3, the J call TRBJ2-2; D not resolved. V dropped 5 bases and J dropped 4 bases, with 8 bases sitting between them. The germline gives CDR1 SGHTA, CDR2 FQGTGA. This CDR3 has 13 amino acids. The CDR3: CASSGNPTGELFF. For the CDR3, the DNA is TGTGCCAGCAGCGGGAATCCCACCGGGGAGCTGTTTTTT.

In its sample, this clone was seen a few times. The chain recombines TRBV6-1 with TRBJ1-6; no clear D. CDR3 length: 13 residues. Germline CDR1 reads MNHNS; CDR2 reads SASEGT. Between the trimmed V and J ends, which lost 8 bases and 7 bases, there was a span of 12 bases. CDR3: CASGAERNSPLHF. The CDR3, as DNA: TGTGCCAGCGGAGCAGAAAGAAATTCACCCCTCCACTTT.

As to this clone: The identical CDR3 is also encoded by other nucleotide sequences in the sample. This chain links TRBV20-1 with TRBJ2-3; D gene uncertain. This CDR3 is 11 amino acids long. V was trimmed by 3 bases and J by 3 bases, leaving 4 bases between them. CDR1 DFQATT and CDR2 SNEGSKA come from the germline V gene (reference sequence). CDR3 bases: TGCAGTGCTAGGCCTACAGATACGCAGTATTTT. This gives the protein CSARPTDTQYF.

The rearrangement links TRBV18 to TRBJ2-1, with 9 bases lining up with TRBD1. The ends lost 6 bases at V and 14 bases at J; junction bases unmatched: 8. CDR1 KGHSH and CDR2 LQKENI come from the germline V gene. The CDR3 totals 12 residues. Here the CDR3 DNA reads TGTGCCAGCTCCCCATCCGGGACAGGGAAGTTCTTC. Translation gives CASSPSGTGKFF.

This chain links TRBV19 with TRBJ2-1; D gene uncertain. V was clipped by 4 bases and J by 9 bases, with 13 bases between them. The CDR3 has 13 amino acids. Germline V gives CDR1 LNHDA, CDR2 SQIVND (reference sequence). CDR3 nucleotides: TGTGCCAGTAGTAACTACGGACCGGGTGAGCAGTTCTTC. Amino acid sequence: CASSNYGPGEQFF.

The chain uses TRBV5-6 and TRBJ2-7; D ambiguous. The CDR3 consists of 12 residues. Trimming left V 1 base short and J 3 bases short, with 5 bases between. Germline loops: CDR1 SGHDT, CDR2 YYEEEE. CDR3 sequence reads: CASSLTGYEQYF. The CDR3 bases are TGTGCCAGCAGCTTGACCGGCTACGAGCAGTACTTC.

The rearrangement uses TRBV10-1 and TRBJ2-7; D not resolved. Germline assignment: CDR1 WNHNN and CDR2 SYGVQD (reference sequence). The germline V and J ends were trimmed by 6 bases and 3 bases, with 15 bases remaining between them. The CDR3 loop spans 14 amino acids. In DNA, the CDR3 is TGCGCCAGCAGCGGTCTCGGACCGAGCTACGAGCAGTACTTC. Translated, it gives CASSGLGPSYEQYF.

The chain is built from TRBV6-5 and TRBJ2-5, with D perhaps matching TRBD1 (7 bases). CDR1 is MNHEY and CDR2 is SVGAGI in the germline V gene. V was shortened by 7 bases and J by 2 bases, with 14 bases between the two germline ends. This CDR3 comprises 14 residues. The CDR3 here is CASTGDSLQETQYF. The CDR3 bases are TGTGCCAGCACGGGGGACAGTCTGCAAGAGACCCAGTACTTC.

Only a few counts were recorded for this clone. The V and J genes are TRBV2 and TRBJ1-5; tentative D call: TRBD1 (5 bases). V was cut by 0 bases and J by 11 bases, with 8 bases left in between. CDR3 size: 12 residues. Germline CDR1 reads SNHLY; CDR2 reads FYNNEI. The CDR3 DNA is TGTGCCAGCAGTGAAGCGCAGGGAGCCCAGCATTTT. Translation: CASSEAQGAQHF.

The rearrangement links TRBV9 to TRBJ2-5; 7 bases align to TRBD2. The CDR3 spans 15 residues. CDR1 is SGDLS and CDR2 is YYNGEE in the germline V gene. The trim removed 3 bases at V and 3 bases at J, leaving 8 bases unmatched. CDR3 amino acids: CASSARLAGEETQYF. In DNA form, the CDR3 reads TGTGCCAGCAGCGCACGACTAGCAGGCGAAGAGACCCAGTACTTC. Full variable domain (remainder filled in from reference TRBV9 and TRBJ2-5): DSGVTQTPKHLITATGQRVTLRCSPRSGDLSVYWYQQSLDQGLQFLIQYYNGEERAKGNILERFSAQQFPDLHSELNLSSLELGDSALYFCASSARLAGEETQYFGPGTRLLVL.

CDR3 DNA sequence: TGTGCCAGCAGCCCGACAGGGCGGTACTACGAGCAGTACTTC. This translates into CASSPTGRYYEQYF. The V call is TRBV7-9, the J call TRBJ2-7, with TRBD1 identical over 7 bases. Germline trimming cut 5 bases from V and 3 bases from J; bases unmatched to any gene: 7. Germline CDR1 SEHNR, CDR2 FQNEAQ (reference sequence). CDR3 length equals 14 residues.

A word on this clone: The sample contains more than one DNA sequence encoding this CDR3. The chain is built from TRBV18 and TRBJ2-5, with D unresolved. V was shortened by 1 base and J by 4 bases, with 4 bases between the two germline ends. The CDR3 is 12 amino acids. Germline V CDR1 and CDR2: KGHSH, LQKENI. The CDR3: CASSPRTETQYF. The CDR3 nucleotides are TGTGCCAGCTCACCACGTACAGAGACCCAGTACTTC.

This chain uses TRBV11-1 with TRBJ2-5; the D call may be TRBD1 or TRBD2 (5 bases each). V was cut by 5 bases and J by 4 bases, with 14 bases left in between. CDR1 is SGHAT and CDR2 is FQDESV in the germline V gene (reference sequence). The CDR3 contains 14 residues. The CDR3 region has the DNA TGTGCCAGCAGCACCCGGGGCCGAGGAGAGACCCAGTACTTC. This sequence encodes CASSTRGRGETQYF.

As concerns this clone: One end of the junction fails to match germline, which may point to a read error. V usage is TRBV7-7 and J usage is TRBJ2-5; perhaps TRBD2 as D (6 bases). The CDR3 contains 15 residues. Germline CDR1 SSHAT, CDR2 FNYEAQ (reference sequence). The CDR3 loop is CASSLARAGQETQYF. The CDR3 DNA follows: TGTGCTAGCAGCTTAGCGCGGGCGGGACAAGAGACCCAGTACTTC.